The clone carrying this TCR beta chain has just a few counts. Assay used: immunoSEQ multiplex PCR; TCRdb lists only in-frame clones, some missing. Here the sample spans 40,000 to 60,000 clones, around 94% being singletons. This entry belongs to a study of T cell changes during pregnancy in multiple sclerosis. CDR3 length equals 15 residues. V was pared by 1 base and J by 5 bases, with 14 bases between. Germline V lookup: CDR1 SGDLS, CDR2 YYNGEE. The chain recombines TRBV9 with TRBJ2-3; tentatively, D is TRBD2 (6 bases). The sequenced sample was CD4+ T cells from peripheral blood mononuclear cells, obtained in the third trimester of pregnancy. The sequence was obtained from a female donor with multiple sclerosis, enrolled in a pregnancy study. CDR3 DNA: TGTGCCAGCAGCGTACTGAATTCGGGGGTAGATACGCAGTATTTT. This sequence encodes CASSVLNSGVDTQYF.